The rows below give T cell receptor beta chains drawn from one sample of a study. Generated by immunoSEQ multiplex PCR, the TCRdb table keeps only in-frame clones and is missing some. The sample carries around 50,000 clones, about 92% recorded once. Sequenced: PBMCs. The receptors were sampled from a man aged 35 to 55 with rheumatoid arthritis. The CDR3 runs from the conserved cysteine through the conserved F or W. Fields, in order: D gene, J gene, V gene, CDR3 DNA, CDR3 protein. The D gene is left open where the match is weak.

d_gene: .; j_gene: TRBJ2-1; v_gene: TRBV12-3/TRBV12-4; CDR3nt: TGTGCCAGCAGCTATAGCACCAACAATGAGCAGTTCTTC; CDR3aa: CASSYSTNNEQFF
d_gene: .; j_gene: TRBJ2-7; v_gene: TRBV6-5; CDR3nt: TGTGCCAGCAGTTGGGACCCCTACGAGCAGTACTTC; CDR3aa: CASSWDPYEQYF
d_gene: .; j_gene: TRBJ2-1; v_gene: TRBV4-3; CDR3nt: TGCGCCAGCAGCCAAGAAGACGGGCGGGACTCCTACAATGAGCAGTTCTTC; CDR3aa: CASSQEDGRDSYNEQFF
d_gene: .; j_gene: TRBJ1-2; v_gene: TRBV12-3/TRBV12-4; CDR3nt: TGTGCCAGCAGCTCGGGGAGGATCACCTTC; CDR3aa: CASSSGRITF
d_gene: .; j_gene: TRBJ1-1; v_gene: TRBV6-5; CDR3nt: TGTGCCAGCCAAACCACGAGTAATACTGAAGCTTTCTTT; CDR3aa: CASQTTSNTEAFF
d_gene: TRBD1; j_gene: TRBJ2-2; v_gene: TRBV11-1; CDR3nt: TGTGCCAGCAGCCCTCGGGACAGGGGCACCGGGGAGCTGTTTTTT; CDR3aa: CASSPRDRGTGELFF
d_gene: .; j_gene: TRBJ2-3; v_gene: TRBV28; CDR3nt: TGTGCCAGCAGTTTATTCGCTAGCAGCCAGGTTACAGATACGCAGTATTTT; CDR3aa: CASSLFASSQVTDTQYF
d_gene: .; j_gene: TRBJ2-7; v_gene: TRBV6-5; CDR3nt: TGTGCCAGCAGCCCCGATGGACTCTCCTACGAGCAGTACTTC; CDR3aa: CASSPDGLSYEQYF
d_gene: .; j_gene: TRBJ1-4; v_gene: TRBV9; CDR3nt: TGTGCCAGCAGCGTAGGAGGGGAACCAGAAAAACTGTTTTTT; CDR3aa: CASSVGGEPEKLFF
d_gene: TRBD2; j_gene: TRBJ2-7; v_gene: TRBV12-3/TRBV12-4; CDR3nt: TGTGCCAGCCAGGGACTAGTAGGCGAGCAGTACTTC; CDR3aa: CASQGLVGEQYF
d_gene: .; j_gene: TRBJ2-1; v_gene: TRBV6-5; CDR3nt: TGTGCCAGCAGAGAGGACAGTCCCCCCTACAATGAGCAGTTCTTC; CDR3aa: CASREDSPPYNEQFF
d_gene: .; j_gene: TRBJ2-7; v_gene: TRBV10-3; CDR3nt: TGTGCCATCAGTAAGGAATTGGGGGTACTCTACGAGCAGTACTTC; CDR3aa: CAISKELGVLYEQYF
d_gene: TRBD1; j_gene: TRBJ2-6; v_gene: TRBV4-3; CDR3nt: TGCGCCAGCAGCCAAGGGGCGGGACAGGGACCTGGGGCCAACGTCCTGACTTTC; CDR3aa: CASSQGAGQGPGANVLTF
d_gene: .; j_gene: TRBJ2-7; v_gene: TRBV5-8; CDR3nt: TGTGCCAGCAGCTTGGGACACGGGGCAAGGTCGAACTACGAGCAGTACTTC; CDR3aa: CASSLGHGARSNYEQYF
d_gene: TRBD2; j_gene: TRBJ2-5; v_gene: TRBV7-3; CDR3nt: TGTGCCAGCAGGGGGACTAGCGGGGACAGTAACCAAGAGACCCAGTACTTC; CDR3aa: CASRGTSGDSNQETQYF
d_gene: .; j_gene: TRBJ1-1; v_gene: TRBV18; CDR3nt: TGTGCCAGCTCACCCGACATGAACACTGAAGCTTTCTTT; CDR3aa: CASSPDMNTEAFF
d_gene: TRBD1; j_gene: TRBJ1-2; v_gene: TRBV18; CDR3nt: TGTGCCAGCTCAGGGACAGATGGCTACACCTTC; CDR3aa: CASSGTDGYTF
d_gene: TRBD1; j_gene: TRBJ1-4; v_gene: TRBV4-3; CDR3nt: TGCGCCAGCAGCCCGGACAGGGGAGGTGAAAAACTGTTTTTT; CDR3aa: CASSPDRGGEKLFF
d_gene: .; j_gene: TRBJ1-5; v_gene: TRBV19; CDR3nt: TGTGCCAGTAGTATAAGTCGGGTTAGCAATCAGCCCCAGCATTTT; CDR3aa: CASSISRVSNQPQHF
d_gene: .; j_gene: TRBJ2-1; v_gene: TRBV24-1; CDR3nt: TGTGCCACCAGTGATCCCGGGACCCCCGGGGATGAGCAGTTCTTC; CDR3aa: CATSDPGTPGDEQFF
d_gene: .; j_gene: TRBJ1-2; v_gene: TRBV7-9; CDR3nt: TGTGCCAGCAGCTTTCAAGACTATGGCTACACCTTC; CDR3aa: CASSFQDYGYTF
d_gene: TRBD1; j_gene: TRBJ2-5; v_gene: TRBV25-1; CDR3nt: TGTGCCAGCAGTGGCCGGACAGGGCGCTACCCGTACCAAGAGACCCAGTACTTC; CDR3aa: CASSGRTGRYPYQETQYF
d_gene: .; j_gene: TRBJ1-1; v_gene: TRBV25-1; CDR3nt: TGTGCCAGCAGTGAATCAGGGGCCATGAACACTGAAGCTTTCTTT; CDR3aa: CASSESGAMNTEAFF
d_gene: .; j_gene: TRBJ1-1; v_gene: TRBV6-6; CDR3nt: TGTGCCAGCAGTTACTCGAAGACAGGATACACTGAAGCTTTCTTT; CDR3aa: CASSYSKTGYTEAFF
d_gene: TRBD1; j_gene: TRBJ1-6; v_gene: TRBV19; CDR3nt: TGTGCCAGCAGACAGGGGAGTTCACCCCTCCACTTT; CDR3aa: CASRQGSSPLHF
d_gene: TRBD2; j_gene: TRBJ2-1; v_gene: TRBV6-5; CDR3nt: TGTGCCACCCGAATGGGCGGGGGGGCCGATGAGCAGTTCTTC; CDR3aa: CATRMGGGADEQFF
d_gene: .; j_gene: TRBJ2-7; v_gene: TRBV18; CDR3nt: TGTGCCAGCTCACCAAGTTCCTCCTACGAGCAGTACTTC; CDR3aa: CASSPSSSYEQYF
d_gene: .; j_gene: TRBJ2-1; v_gene: TRBV4-3; CDR3nt: TGCGCCAGCAGCCAAGCCCGGGTGGACACATCCTACAATGAGCAGTTCTTC; CDR3aa: CASSQARVDTSYNEQFF
d_gene: .; j_gene: TRBJ1-2; v_gene: TRBV5-1; CDR3nt: TGCGCCAGCAGCTTGGACAGACCCCCTAACTATGGCTACACCTTC; CDR3aa: CASSLDRPPNYGYTF
d_gene: .; j_gene: TRBJ1-2; v_gene: TRBV4-1; CDR3nt: TGCGCCAGCAGCCAAGAATTCAGGGCCGGTGGTGGCTACACCTTC; CDR3aa: CASSQEFRAGGGYTF
d_gene: TRBD2; j_gene: TRBJ2-3; v_gene: TRBV19; CDR3nt: TGTGCCAGTAGTCCCCATAGCGGGAGCGGGACAGATACGCAGTATTTT; CDR3aa: CASSPHSGSGTDTQYF
d_gene: TRBD2; j_gene: TRBJ2-2; v_gene: TRBV6-2/TRBV6-3; CDR3nt: TGTGCCAGCAGTTACCTTGGATTCGGGAGGGGCAACACCGGGGAGCTGTTTTTT; CDR3aa: CASSYLGFGRGNTGELFF
d_gene: TRBD1; j_gene: TRBJ2-6; v_gene: TRBV5-1; CDR3nt: TGCGCCAGCAGGACAGGGACTGGGGCCAACGTCCTGACTTTC; CDR3aa: CASRTGTGANVLTF